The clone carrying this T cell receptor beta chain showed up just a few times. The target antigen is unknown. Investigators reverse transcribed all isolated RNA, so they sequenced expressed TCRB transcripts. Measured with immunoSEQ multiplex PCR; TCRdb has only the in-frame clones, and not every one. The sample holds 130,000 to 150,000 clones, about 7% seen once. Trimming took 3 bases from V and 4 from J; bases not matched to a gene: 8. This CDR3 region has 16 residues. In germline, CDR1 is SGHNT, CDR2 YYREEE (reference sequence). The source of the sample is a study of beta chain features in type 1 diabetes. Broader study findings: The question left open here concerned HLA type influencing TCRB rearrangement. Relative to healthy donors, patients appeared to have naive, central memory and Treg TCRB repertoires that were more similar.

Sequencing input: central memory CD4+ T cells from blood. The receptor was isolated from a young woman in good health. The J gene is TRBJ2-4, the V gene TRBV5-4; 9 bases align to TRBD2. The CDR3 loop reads CASSSNPAGGKNIQYF. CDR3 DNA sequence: TGTGCCAGCAGCTCCAACCCTGCGGGAGGGAAAAACATTCAGTACTTC. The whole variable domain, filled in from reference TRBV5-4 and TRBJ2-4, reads ETGVTQSPTHLIKTRGQQVTLRCSSQSGHNTVSWYQQALGQGPQFIFQYYREEENGRGNFPPRFSGLQFPNYSSELNVNALELDDSALYLCASSSNPAGGKNIQYFGAGTRLSVL.